The T cell receptor beta chain under discussion was sequenced for a study of beta chain features in type 1 diabetes. Points from the study as a whole: VDJ junctions from patients with type 1 diabetes contained fewer insertions and more deletions.

Reverse transcription of all isolated RNA meant that expressed TCRB transcripts were sequenced. TCRdb's copy holds only in-frame clones and misses some; the assay was immunoSEQ multiplex PCR. Among approximately 110,000 clones listed, under 40% were seen once. Trimming took 7 bases from V and 4 from J, leaving 10 bases between them. Germline V gene lookup returns CDR1 SNHLY and CDR2 FYNNEI. This CDR3 comprises 12 residues. This clone was detected a few times. Its specificity is unknown. The receptor was derived from a woman aged 18 to 35 in good health. This chain uses TRBV2 with TRBJ1-2, with D possibly being TRBD1 (5 bases). The specimen sequenced was stem cell memory CD4+ T cells from blood. CDR3 region: CASTGGGYGYTF. CDR3 nucleotide sequence: TGTGCCAGCACGGGGGGGGGCTATGGCTACACCTTC.